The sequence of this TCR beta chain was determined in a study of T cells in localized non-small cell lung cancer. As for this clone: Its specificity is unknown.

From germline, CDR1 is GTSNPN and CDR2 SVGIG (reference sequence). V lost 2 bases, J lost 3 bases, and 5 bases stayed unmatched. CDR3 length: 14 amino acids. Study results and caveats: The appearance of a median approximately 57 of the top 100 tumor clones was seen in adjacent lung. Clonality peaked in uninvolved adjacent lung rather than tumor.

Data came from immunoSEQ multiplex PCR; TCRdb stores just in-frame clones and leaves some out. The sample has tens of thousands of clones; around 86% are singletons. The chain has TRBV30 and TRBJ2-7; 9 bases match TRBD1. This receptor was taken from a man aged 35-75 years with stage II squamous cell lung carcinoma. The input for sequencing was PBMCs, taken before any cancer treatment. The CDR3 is CAWSSRTGVYEQYF. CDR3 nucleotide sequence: TGTGCCTGGAGTTCACGGACAGGGGTCTACGAGCAGTACTTC.